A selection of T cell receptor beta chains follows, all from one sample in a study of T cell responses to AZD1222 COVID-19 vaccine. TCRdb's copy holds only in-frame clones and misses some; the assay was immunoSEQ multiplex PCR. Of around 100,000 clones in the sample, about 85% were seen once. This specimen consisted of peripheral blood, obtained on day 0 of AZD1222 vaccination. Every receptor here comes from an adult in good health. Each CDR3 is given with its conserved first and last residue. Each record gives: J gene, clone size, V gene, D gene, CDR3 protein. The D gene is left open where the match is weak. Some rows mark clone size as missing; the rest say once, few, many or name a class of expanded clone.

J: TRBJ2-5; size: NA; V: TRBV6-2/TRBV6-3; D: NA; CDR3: CASSYYSKPGSGETQYF
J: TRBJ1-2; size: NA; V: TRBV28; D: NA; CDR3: CASTLAGYGYTF
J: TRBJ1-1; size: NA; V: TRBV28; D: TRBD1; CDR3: CASSPTDRVRTEAFF
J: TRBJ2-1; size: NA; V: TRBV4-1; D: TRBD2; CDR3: CASSPRATSGGYNEQFF
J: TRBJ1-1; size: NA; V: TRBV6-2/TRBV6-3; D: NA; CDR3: CASSQAQTMNTEAFF
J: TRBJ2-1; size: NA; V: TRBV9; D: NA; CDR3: CASSVGTTEYNEQFF
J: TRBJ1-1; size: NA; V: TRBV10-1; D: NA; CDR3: CASSVGQNTEAFF
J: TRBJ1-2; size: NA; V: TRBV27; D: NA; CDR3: CASSFRQGSHGYTF
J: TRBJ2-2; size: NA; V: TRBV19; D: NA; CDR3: CASSTGPYTGELFF
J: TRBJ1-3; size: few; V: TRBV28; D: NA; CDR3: CASSFPGNTIYF
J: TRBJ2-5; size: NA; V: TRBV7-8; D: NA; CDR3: CASSLGGTEETQYF
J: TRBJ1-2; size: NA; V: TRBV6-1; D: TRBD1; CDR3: CASSERTGGHGYTF
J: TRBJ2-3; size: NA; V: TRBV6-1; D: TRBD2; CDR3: CASREGSTDTQYF
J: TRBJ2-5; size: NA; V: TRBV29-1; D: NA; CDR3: CSVEYHGLETQYF
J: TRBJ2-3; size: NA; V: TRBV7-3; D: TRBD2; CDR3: CASSFGLAGGETQYF
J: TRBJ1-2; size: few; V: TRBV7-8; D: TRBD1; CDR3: CASSSQQGVGGYTF
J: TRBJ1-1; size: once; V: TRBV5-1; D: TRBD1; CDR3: CASSLQGRNTEAFF
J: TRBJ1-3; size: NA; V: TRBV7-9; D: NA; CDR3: CASSSLISGNTIYF
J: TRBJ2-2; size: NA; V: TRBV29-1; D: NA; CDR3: CSVRGVNTGELFF
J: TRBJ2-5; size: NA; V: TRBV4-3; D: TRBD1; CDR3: CASSQDVGTGSFRETQYF
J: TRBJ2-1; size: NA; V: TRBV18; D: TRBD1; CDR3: CASSSDRGAYNEQFF
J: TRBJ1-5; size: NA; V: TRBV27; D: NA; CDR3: CASSSTGKGIQPQHF
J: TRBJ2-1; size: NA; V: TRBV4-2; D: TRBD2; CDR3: CASSQVRGTSGRGEQFF
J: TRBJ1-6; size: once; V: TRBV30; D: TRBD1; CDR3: CAWETGQPPLHF
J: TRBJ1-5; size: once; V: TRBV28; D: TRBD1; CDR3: CASSLRDRGLKPQHF
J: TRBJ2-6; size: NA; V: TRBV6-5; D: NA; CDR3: CASSYSKGDGANVLTF
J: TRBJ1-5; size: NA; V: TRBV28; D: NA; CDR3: CGSTSEWNPGQHF
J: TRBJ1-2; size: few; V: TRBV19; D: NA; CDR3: CASSKWTPNYGYTF